These 8 T cell receptor beta chains originate from one sample sequenced in a study of CD8+ T cells in alopecia areata. cDNA reverse transcribed from extracted RNA served as the sequencing template. The table came from immunoSEQ multiplex PCR; TCRdb's copy has only in-frame clones and leaves some out. The sample holds 250,000 or so clones, and no clone turns up only once. Cells that came from pooled cutaneous lymph nodes were sorted using CD4, CD8alpha, NKG2D, NKG2ACE and other markers. Sequencing was done on a sample of CD4+ T cells sorted from a lymph node. The receptors stem from a C3H/HeJ mouse with alopecia areata. The strain's MHC haplotype is H2-k.

On this clone itself: Gene names refer to mouse genes. Read sequence stops 4 residues before the CDR3 end, and the germline J gene provides the missing end. Distinct nucleotide sequences in the sample also encode this CDR3. The chain is built from TRBV29 and TRBJ1-2, with TRBD1 identical over 11 bases. Germline V gene sequence: CDR1 MSHET, CDR2 SYDVDS. V was pared by 2 bases and J by 4 bases, with 0 bases of the junction left unmatched. This CDR3 has 14 residues. The CDR3 here is CASSLGTGGSDYTF. The sequenced part of the CDR3 DNA is TGTGCTAGCAGTTTAGGGACAGGGGGCTCC. Looking up the rest from reference TRBV29 and TRBJ1-2 gives the full variable domain: DMKVTQMPRYLIKRMGENVLLECGQDMSHETMYWYRQDPGLGLQLIYISYDVDSNSEGDIPKGYRVSRKKREHFSLILDSAKTNQTSVYFCASSLGTGGSDYTFGSGTRLLVI.

As concerns this clone: Genes and germline come from the mouse. The DNA ends 4 residues before the CDR3 does, and the rest of the CDR3 is filled in from the germline J gene. The rearrangement joins TRBV13-2 to TRBJ1-1, with TRBD1 identical over 10 bases. The V segment lost 3 bases and the J segment 4 bases; nucleotides outside the gene matches: 3. Germline CDR1 is NNHNN and CDR2 is SYGAGS (reference sequence). The CDR3 sequence is 14 residues long. CDR3 DNA, as far as it was read: TGTGCCAGCGGTGGACAGGGGGCGCCCACA. This gives the protein CASGGQGAPT. The full CDR3 protein is CASGGQGAPTEVFF.

This clone was seen only a few times. Here the gene names and germline are mouse. Read data end 4 residues before the CDR3 end; the end is taken from the germline J gene. This chain uses TRBV13-3 with TRBJ2-7; possibly TRBD1 for D (6 bases). The CDR3 is 13 residues long. Germline-derived CDR1 and CDR2 are NNHDY and SYVADS. This CDR3 reads CASSDSDRYEQYF. The covered CDR3 bases are TGTGCCAGCAGTGATTCGGACAGATAT.

This clone has more than one count but fewer than ten. All gene names here are mouse names. From the germline J gene comes the end of the CDR3, since the read stops 4 residues before it. This sequence joins TRBV31 and TRBJ2-1, with TRBD1 identical over 7 bases. CDR3 length equals 13 residues. J gave up 5 bases and V 4 bases, and 5 bases lay outside the gene matches. CDR1 GKSSPN and CDR2 SITVG come from the germline V gene. Partial CDR3 DNA: TGTGCCTGGAACCCGACAGGGAATGCT. It specifies CAWNPTGNA. The whole CDR3 reads CAWNPTGNAEQFF.

Worth noting for this clone: Any gene name here is a mouse gene name. The read ends 4 residues before the CDR3 terminus; that terminus is restored from the germline J gene. The rearrangement joins TRBV19 to TRBJ1-1; possibly TRBD1 for D (5 bases). In germline, CDR1 is FNHDT, CDR2 SITEND (reference sequence). The CDR3 is 14 residues long. Trimming took 2 bases from V and 1 from J, leaving 9 bases between them. The CDR3 DNA, read in part, is TGTGCCAGCAGTATGGGGGGGAGAAACACA. This gives the protein CASSMGGRNT. The CDR3, in full, reads CASSMGGRNTEVFF. Filled out from reference TRBV19 and TRBJ1-1, the complete variable domain reads GGIITQTPKFLIGQEGQKLTLKCQQNFNHDTMYWYRQDSGKGLRLIYYSITENDLQKGDLSEGYDASREKKSSFSLTVTSAQKNEMAVFLCASSMGGRNTEVFFGKGTRLTVV.

With regard to this clone: The germline and genes are mouse ones. The CDR3 extends 4 residues past the end of the read, so its final part is completed from the germline J gene. Distinct nucleotide sequences in the sample also encode this CDR3. J is TRBJ2-3 and V is TRBV13-1; 7 positions match TRBD1. The CDR3 has 15 amino acids. The germline CDR1 and CDR2 sequences are NSHNY and SYGAGN. Unmatched junction bases numbered 4, after V lost 1 base and J lost 2 bases. Partial CDR3 DNA: TGTGCCAGCAGTGATCGACAGGGTTATGCAGAA. Protein: CASSDRQGYAE. The full CDR3 is CASSDRQGYAETLYF.

Comments on this clone: Here the gene names and germline are mouse. Other DNA sequences from this sample encode an identical CDR3 as well. CDR3 in amino acids: CASGDSGGGAETLYF. CDR3 DNA, as far as it was read: TGTGCCAGCGGTGATTCTGGGGGTGGTGCAGAA. The V call is TRBV13-2, the J call TRBJ2-3; 7 nucleotides align to TRBD2. The CDR3 end is not reached by the read, which stops 4 residues before it; the germline J gene fills it in. Germline V gives CDR1 NNHNN, CDR2 SYGAGS (reference sequence). J lost 1 base, V lost 1 base, and 3 bases had no gene match. The CDR3 has 15 amino acids.

This clone occurred a few times. Germline and genes here are mouse. Coverage ceases 4 residues before the CDR3 finishes, and the germline J gene fills in the end. Within the sample, other DNA sequences also encode this same CDR3. The gene calls are TRBV13-3 and TRBJ2-3, with D possibly being TRBD2 (7 bases). The CDR3 is 15 residues long. V lost 2 bases to trimming and J lost 0 bases, with 10 bases between them. Germline V gives CDR1 NNHDY, CDR2 SYVADS. The CDR3 here is CASSERGASAETLYF. The CDR3 bases that were read are TGTGCCAGCAGTGAGAGGGGGGCTAGTGCAGAA.